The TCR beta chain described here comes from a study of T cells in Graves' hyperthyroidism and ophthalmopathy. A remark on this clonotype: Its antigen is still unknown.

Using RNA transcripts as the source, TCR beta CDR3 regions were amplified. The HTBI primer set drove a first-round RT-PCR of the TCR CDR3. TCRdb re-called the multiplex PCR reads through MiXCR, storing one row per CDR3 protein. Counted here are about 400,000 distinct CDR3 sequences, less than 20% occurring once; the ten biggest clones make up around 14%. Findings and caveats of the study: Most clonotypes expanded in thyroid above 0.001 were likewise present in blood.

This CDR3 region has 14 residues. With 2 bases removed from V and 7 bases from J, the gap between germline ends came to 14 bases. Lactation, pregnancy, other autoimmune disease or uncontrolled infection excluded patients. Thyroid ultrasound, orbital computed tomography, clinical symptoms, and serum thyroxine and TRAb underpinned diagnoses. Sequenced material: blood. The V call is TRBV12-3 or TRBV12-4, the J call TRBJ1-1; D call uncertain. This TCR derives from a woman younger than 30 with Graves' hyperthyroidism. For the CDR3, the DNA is TGTGCCAGCAGTTTAACTCTACAAGCTGGTGAAGCTTTCTTT. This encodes CASSLTLQAGEAFF.